This TCR beta chain originates from a study of T cells after yellow fever vaccination. TCRdb re-derived calls from the 5' RACE reads in MiXCR, one entry per CDR3 protein. The data show 100,000 to 150,000 distinct CDR3 sequences, roughly 6.7% seen once. Study outcomes and limitations: Weaker, the secondary response had a peak occurring faster, on day 5 versus 15.

This clonotype was counted at least ten times. What it recognizes is unknown. The junction had 3 bases not matched to a gene; V was cut back by 5 bases and J by 7 bases. The CDR3 extends over 14 amino acids. The germline gives CDR1 SGHTA, CDR2 FQGTGA. The source was CD4+ T cells sorted from PBMCs, collected approximately 11 days after the first yellow fever vaccination. The source of this sequence is a man aged 18 to 30 who received the YFV17D yellow fever vaccine. This sequence joins TRBV7-3 and TRBJ1-6, with 9 nucleotides matching TRBD1. The CDR3 DNA is TGTGCCAGCAGCCAAGGACAGGGGAATTCACCCCTCCACTTT. It yields the protein CASSQGQGNSPLHF.